The clone carrying this TCR beta chain was observed a handful of times. The antigen is undetermined. The authors' processing: A classifier for distant metastasis in papillary thyroid cancer was constructed using CDR3 differences observed across clinicopathological groups. TCRdb reanalyzed the PCR reads via MiXCR. The V and J calls reflect TCRdb's pipeline rather than the authors' work. The table lists 20,000 or so clones, approximately 11% of them singletons, with roughly 30% in the top ten. This CDR3 comprises 14 residues. The germline V gene encodes CDR1 LNHNV and CDR2 YYDKDF (reference sequence). V gave up 9 bases and J gave up 1 base, with 16 bases separating them. The sample comes from a study of metastatic and nonmetastatic thyroid tumors. The overall study: Malignant thyroid and benign thyroid patients provided blood and tumor or nodule tissue whose repertoires were compared. Study findings and constraints: The study reportedly found significantly higher TCR beta diversity in malignant thyroid tumors than benign nodules, in blood and tumor.

None of the patients had undergone any treatment ahead of thyroid surgery. Sequencing was done on a sample of blood. The chain is built from TRBV15 and TRBJ2-7; D not resolved. The receptor was isolated from a female donor with papillary thyroid cancer or a benign thyroid nodule (not recorded which). Some clones in this sample may be carry-over from other donors' samples. The CDR3 DNA reads TGTGCCACTACCCCAGTGGGCAGGTCCTACGAGCAGTACTTC. As protein: CATTPVGRSYEQYF.